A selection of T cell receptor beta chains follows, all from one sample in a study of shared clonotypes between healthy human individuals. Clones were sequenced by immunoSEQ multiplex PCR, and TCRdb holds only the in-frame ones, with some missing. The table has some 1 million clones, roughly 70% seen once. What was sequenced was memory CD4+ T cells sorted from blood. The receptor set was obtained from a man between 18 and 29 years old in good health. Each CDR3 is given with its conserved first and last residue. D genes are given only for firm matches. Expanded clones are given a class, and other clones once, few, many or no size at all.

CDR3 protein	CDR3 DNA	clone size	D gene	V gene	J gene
CASSRVGGETQYF	TGTGCCAGCAGTAGGGTAGGGGGAGAGACCCAGTACTTC	NA	NA	TRBV7-6	TRBJ2-5
CASSSLRGGTEAFF	TGTGCCAGCAGCTCCCTCAGGGGTGGCACTGAAGCTTTCTTT	NA	NA	TRBV5-6	TRBJ1-1
CASSLGSTSGNTIYF	TGTGCCAGCAGCTTAGGATCGACGTCTGGAAACACCATATATTTT	NA	NA	TRBV11-3	TRBJ1-3
CASSLNAGVSAGELFF	TGTGCCAGCAGCTTGAATGCGGGAGTCTCTGCCGGGGAGCTGTTTTTT	NA	TRBD2	TRBV5-4	TRBJ2-2
CASSLGGAYTDTQYF	TGTGCCAGCAGCTTGGGGGGAGCCTACACAGATACGCAGTATTTT	few	NA	TRBV11-2	TRBJ2-3
CASRPTGGTEAFF	TGTGCCAGCAGGCCAACAGGGGGCACTGAAGCTTTCTTT	NA	TRBD1	TRBV2	TRBJ1-1
CASSEGEGASGNTIYF	TGTGCCAGCAGCGAGGGAGAGGGGGCCTCTGGAAACACCATATATTTT	NA	TRBD1	TRBV9	TRBJ1-3
CASSGPGWEQYF	TGTGCCAGCAGTGGCCCCGGCTGGGAGCAGTACTTC	NA	NA	TRBV6-5	TRBJ2-7
CASTGQGADTQYF	TGTGCCAGTACCGGACAGGGGGCAGATACGCAGTATTTT	NA	TRBD1	TRBV19	TRBJ2-3
CASSPGTGWGTDTQYF	TGTGCCAGCAGCCCGGGGACAGGGTGGGGCACAGATACGCAGTATTTT	once	TRBD1	TRBV11-2	TRBJ2-3
CASSLGQGGGYTF	TGTGCCAGCAGCCTGGGACAGGGAGGTGGCTACACCTTC	NA	TRBD1	TRBV6-5	TRBJ1-2
CASSPRQPANTEAFF	TGTGCCAGCTCACCGCGACAGCCAGCGAACACTGAAGCTTTCTTT	NA	NA	TRBV18	TRBJ1-1
CAISIDGNTEAFF	TGTGCCATCAGTATTGACGGGAACACTGAAGCTTTCTTT	few	NA	TRBV10-3	TRBJ1-1
CASSSGANEQFF	TGTGCCAGCAGCTCAGGGGCTAATGAGCAGTTCTTC	NA	NA	TRBV7-3	TRBJ2-1
CASSQTGTSLETQYF	TGCGCCAGCAGCCAGACCGGGACTAGCTTAGAGACCCAGTACTTC	NA	TRBD2	TRBV4-1	TRBJ2-5
CASSQVPDKGFRTDTQYF	TGCGCCAGCAGCCAAGTTCCCGATAAGGGCTTCCGCACAGATACGCAGTATTTT	NA	NA	TRBV4-3	TRBJ2-3
CAWSAGGFYTF	TGTGCCTGGAGTGCCGGGGGCTTCTACACCTTC	few	NA	TRBV30	TRBJ1-2
CASSPRETGNTIYF	TGTGCCAGCAGCCCCAGGGAGACTGGAAACACCATATATTTT	NA	NA	TRBV14	TRBJ1-3
CASSPPGHINEKLFF	TGTGCCAGCTCACCACCGGGACACATCAATGAAAAACTGTTTTTT	NA	NA	TRBV18	TRBJ1-4
CAIRGVSGNTGELFF	TGTGCCATCCGAGGAGTTTCGGGGAACACCGGGGAGCTGTTTTTT	NA	NA	TRBV10-3	TRBJ2-2
CASRRQGAYEQYF	TGTGCCAGCAGAAGACAGGGGGCATACGAGCAGTACTTC	NA	TRBD1	TRBV6-1	TRBJ2-7
CASSGGQTSTDTQYF	TGTGCCAGCAGCGGCGGACAGACTAGCACAGATACGCAGTATTTT	few	NA	TRBV2	TRBJ2-3
CASSEKGATGELFF	TGTGCCAGCAGTGAGAAGGGGGCAACCGGGGAGCTGTTTTTT	NA	TRBD1	TRBV2	TRBJ2-2
CASSPPQRHSYEQYF	TGTGCCAGCAGCCCACCGCAGCGCCACTCCTACGAGCAGTACTTC	NA	NA	TRBV7-8	TRBJ2-7
CASSPTGDTDTQYF	TGCGCCAGCAGCCCTACAGGGGACACAGATACGCAGTATTTT	few	TRBD1	TRBV5-1	TRBJ2-3
CAWEATGFSPLHF	TGTGCCTGGGAAGCGACAGGATTTTCACCCCTCCACTTT	NA	NA	TRBV30	TRBJ1-6
CASSERGFSTDTQYF	TGTGCCAGCAGTGAACGAGGGTTTAGCACAGATACGCAGTATTTT	NA	NA	TRBV6-1	TRBJ2-3
CASSGGSNEQFF	TGTGCCAGCAGCGGGGGGAGTAATGAGCAGTTCTTC	NA	NA	TRBV5-4	TRBJ2-1
CASSPQTGAGYIQYF	TGTGCCAGCTCACCCCAGACGGGAGCTGGGTACATTCAGTACTTC	NA	NA	TRBV25-1	TRBJ2-4
CASSEGADQPQHF	TGTGCCAGCAGTGAGGGGGCCGATCAGCCCCAGCATTTT	NA	NA	TRBV6-1	TRBJ1-5
CASSVAGTGDYEQYF	TGTGCCAGTAGTGTAGCCGGGACAGGGGACTACGAGCAGTACTTC	NA	TRBD1	TRBV19	TRBJ2-7
CASSFTLGGDSPLHF	TGTGCCAGCAGCTTCACCTTGGGGGGGGATTCACCCCTCCACTTT	few	NA	TRBV11-2	TRBJ1-6
CAWLTGVHEQYF	TGTGCCTGGCTGACAGGGGTCCACGAGCAGTACTTC	once	TRBD1	TRBV30	TRBJ2-7
CASSLDRGTCLETQYF	TGTGCCAGCAGCTTAGACCGCGGTACCTGTTTGGAGACCCAGTACTTC	NA	NA	TRBV7-2	TRBJ2-5
CASSPAVGNSPLHF	TGTGCCAGCAGCCCCGCCGTTGGGAATTCACCCCTCCACTTT	NA	NA	TRBV7-3	TRBJ1-6
CATRTSGFINTGELFF	TGTGCCACCCGGACTAGCGGGTTTATCAACACCGGGGAGCTGTTTTTT	NA	TRBD2	TRBV27	TRBJ2-2
CASSFTGGNQETQYF	TGCGCCAGCAGCTTTACCGGCGGGAACCAAGAGACCCAGTACTTC	NA	NA	TRBV5-1	TRBJ2-5
CASSPQWATNEKLFF	TGCGCCAGCAGCCCTCAATGGGCAACTAATGAAAAACTGTTTTTT	NA	NA	TRBV5-1	TRBJ1-4
CASSPQGQGGETQYF	TGTGCCAGCAGCCCTCAGGGACAGGGAGGGGAGACCCAGTACTTC	NA	TRBD1	TRBV11-2	TRBJ2-5
CASSAKGERSPLHF	TGTGCCAGCAGCGCCAAAGGGGAACGGTCACCCCTCCACTTT	few	NA	TRBV9	TRBJ1-6
CSVESETNNQPQHF	TGCAGCGTTGAATCTGAGACAAACAATCAGCCCCAGCATTTT	few	NA	TRBV29-1	TRBJ1-5
CASSLTMKGNTF	TGTGCCAGCAGTCTTACCATGAAGGGGAACACCTTC	NA	NA	TRBV6-1	TRBJ1-2
CARDGEQLF	TGTGCCAGGGACGGGGAACAGCTCTTC	NA	NA	TRBV9	TRBJ2-1
CASRQPGRNSYEQYF	TGTGCCAGCAGACAACCGGGACGGAACTCCTACGAGCAGTACTTC	NA	NA	TRBV6-5	TRBJ2-7
CASSIPTITGELFF	TGTGCCAGTAGTATCCCGACAATCACCGGGGAGCTGTTTTTT	once	NA	TRBV19	TRBJ2-2
CASRMAGIDYNEQFF	TGTGCCAGCCGAATGGCGGGGATAGACTACAATGAGCAGTTCTTC	NA	NA	TRBV7-8	TRBJ2-1
CASSLSTSGNEQFF	TGCGCCAGCAGCTTGTCTACTAGCGGGAATGAGCAGTTCTTC	once	TRBD2	TRBV5-1	TRBJ2-1
CASSSRQGPGNSPLHF	TGCGCCAGCAGCTCACGCCAGGGTCCGGGGAATTCACCCCTCCACTTT	NA	NA	TRBV5-1	TRBJ1-6